The clone carrying this T cell receptor (beta chain) appeared many times. Per the germline V gene, CDR1 is SGDLS and CDR2 is YYNGEE. The CDR3 is 13 residues long. V lost 5 bases and J lost 7, with 15 bases in between. TCRdb re-analysed the RT-PCR reads in MiXCR, keeping a single row per CDR3 protein. The sample consists of around 700,000 distinct CDR3 sequences, approximately 15% of them appearing once. The genes are TRBV9 and TRBJ1-2; D is possibly TRBD1 (6 bases). The sequenced sample was memory CD4+ T cells from blood. This sequence originates from a female donor in good health, serving as a healthy control. CDR3 bases: TGTGCCAGCAGTACCGGGGACAAAACTGGCTACACCTTC. This translates into CASSTGDKTGYTF.